This T cell receptor (beta chain) is from a study of blood T cell repertoires in COVID-19. Study at large: There were acute and convalescent COVID-19 samples, and they came from the United States, Italy and Spain.

As handled by the study authors: By means of reference gene primer amplification, nucleated cell counts were estimated. Measured with immunoSEQ multiplex PCR; TCRdb has only the in-frame clones, and not every one. V and J calls plus clone size are reproduced from that table; the DNA served to infer D and trimming. The sample includes 200,000 to 300,000 clones, 75% to 90% of them seen just once. The germline V gene has CDR1 GTSNPN and CDR2 SVGIG (reference sequence). The CDR3 contains 14 residues. V lost 2 bases and J 5 bases, leaving 15 bases between the germline ends. Either two negative PCRs, clearance, or symptom resolution qualified Cohort 3 donors as recovered.

The TCR sequence derives from a man in his forties who had recovered from COVID-19. The specimen was PBMCs or T cells enriched from blood (not recorded which). The gene calls are TRBV30 and TRBJ1-2; D is unclear. This chain's CDR3 is CAWSSLSQLYGYTF. CDR3 DNA: TGTGCCTGGAGTTCATTGTCACAGTTATATGGCTACACCTTC.